A single T cell receptor beta chain is shown here with its context. This entry comes from a study of T cells in narcolepsy. The repertoire was sequenced with immunoSEQ multiplex PCR; TCRdb's copy has only in-frame clones and lacks some. The data show roughly 8,100 clones, with roughly 60% seen just once and around a fifth held by the top ten. J gave up 8 bases and V 4 bases, and 12 bases lay outside the gene matches. Germline loops: CDR1 SGHDT, CDR2 YYEEEE. The CDR3 spans 16 residues. Sequencing was performed on CD45RA- memory CD8+ T cells from PBMCs. The receptor was derived from a human donor with narcolepsy. This chain connects TRBV5-6 to TRBJ1-4; 9 positions match TRBD1. The CDR3 reads CASSPGPTGGGEKLFF. DNA for the CDR3: TGTGCCAGCAGCCCAGGACCGACAGGGGGAGGGGAAAAACTGTTTTTT.